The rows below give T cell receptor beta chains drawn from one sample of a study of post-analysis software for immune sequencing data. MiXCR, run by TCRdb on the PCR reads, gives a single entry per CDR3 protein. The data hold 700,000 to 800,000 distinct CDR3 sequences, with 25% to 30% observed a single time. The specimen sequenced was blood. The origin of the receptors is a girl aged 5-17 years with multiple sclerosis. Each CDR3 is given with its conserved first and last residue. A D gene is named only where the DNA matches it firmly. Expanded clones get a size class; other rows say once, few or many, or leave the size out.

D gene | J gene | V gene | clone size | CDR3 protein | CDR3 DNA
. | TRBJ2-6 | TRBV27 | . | CASGTLRGPGAGANVLTF | TGTGCCAGCGGTACACTCAGGGGCCCCGGGGCTGGGGCCAACGTCCTGACTTTC
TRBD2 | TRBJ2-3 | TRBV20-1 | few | CSASWTSGEGVGDTQYF | TGCAGTGCTAGCTGGACTAGCGGGGAAGGGGTTGGAGATACGCAGTATTTT
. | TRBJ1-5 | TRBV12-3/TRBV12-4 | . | CASSLDGSPQHF | TGTGCCAGCAGTTTGGATGGATCGCCCCAGCATTTT
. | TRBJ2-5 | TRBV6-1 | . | CASSEALRAGRETQYF | TGTGCCAGCAGTGAAGCGCTTCGGGCAGGGAGGGAGACCCAGTACTTC
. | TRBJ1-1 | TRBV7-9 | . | CASSSGASGAFF | TGTGCCAGCAGCTCTGGGGCATCGGGAGCTTTCTTT
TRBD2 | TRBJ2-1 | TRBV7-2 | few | CASSTQKRESNEQFF | TGTGCCAGCAGCACCCAAAAGCGGGAGAGCAATGAGCAGTTCTTC
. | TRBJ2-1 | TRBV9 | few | CASSVAPGRYNEQFF | TGTGCCAGCAGCGTAGCTCCTGGCAGATACAATGAGCAGTTCTTC
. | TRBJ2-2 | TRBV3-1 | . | CASSQGFGGANTGELFF | TGTGCCAGCAGCCAAGGGTTCGGGGGAGCGAACACCGGGGAGCTGTTTTTT
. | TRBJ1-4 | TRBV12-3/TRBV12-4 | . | CACKKTATNEKLFF | TGTGCCTGCAAAAAAACAGCGACTAATGAAAAACTGTTTTTT
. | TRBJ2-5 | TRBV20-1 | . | CSARDWTVQETQYF | TGCAGTGCTAGAGATTGGACGGTACAAGAGACCCAGTACTTC
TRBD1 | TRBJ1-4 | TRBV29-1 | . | CSVARTGGATNEKLFF | TGCAGCGTGGCCAGGACAGGGGGCGCAACTAATGAAAAACTGTTTTTT
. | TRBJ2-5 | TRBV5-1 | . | CASSLRTSSSLEQYF | TGCGCCAGCAGCCTCAGGACAAGTTCCTCTTTGGAGCAGTACTTC
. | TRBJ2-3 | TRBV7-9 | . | CASSLDSPGWGTQYF | TGTGCCAGCAGCTTAGATAGCCCCGGATGGGGTACGCAGTATTTT
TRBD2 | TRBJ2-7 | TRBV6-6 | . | CASSYGVSGSSYEQYF | TGTGCCAGCAGTTACGGGGTTAGCGGGTCTTCCTACGAGCAGTACTTC
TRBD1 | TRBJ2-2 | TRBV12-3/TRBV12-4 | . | CASSPGDRGRRTGELFF | TGTGCCAGCAGTCCAGGGGACAGGGGGCGTAGGACCGGGGAGCTGTTTTTT
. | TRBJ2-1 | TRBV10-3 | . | CAISLGSSYNEQFF | TGTGCCATCAGCCTGGGGAGCTCCTACAATGAGCAGTTCTTC
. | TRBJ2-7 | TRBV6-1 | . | CASGVGLAAYEQYF | TGTGCCAGTGGGGTGGGCTTAGCCGCCTACGAGCAGTACTTC
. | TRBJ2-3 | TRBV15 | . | CATSTQGDTQYF | TGTGCCACCAGCACCCAGGGGGATACGCAGTATTTT
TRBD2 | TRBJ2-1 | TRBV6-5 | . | CASSPAGLVHNEQFF | TGTGCCAGCAGTCCCGCGGGACTAGTCCACAATGAGCAGTTCTTC
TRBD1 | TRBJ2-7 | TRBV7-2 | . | CASSQPGQGRLSYEQYF | TGTGCCAGCAGCCAACCCGGACAGGGCAGGCTCTCCTACGAGCAGTACTTC